The rows below give T cell receptor beta chains drawn from one sample of a study of regulatory T cells in long-lasting Graves disease. Via MiXCR, TCRdb re-called the multiplex PCR reads, giving one row per CDR3 protein. Among roughly 610,000 distinct CDR3 sequences listed, 16% were seen once. These data were also reused for a study on T cells in Graves' hyperthyroidism and ophthalmopathy.

The starting material was peripheral blood mononuclear cells (PBMCs), obtained at new diagnosis, from a patient treated with antithyroid drugs. Every receptor here comes from a woman aged 30 to 39 with Graves disease. Each CDR3 is given with its conserved first and last residue. A D gene is named only where the DNA matches it firmly. Not every row has a clone size; where given, it reads once, few, many or a size class.

v_call	j_call	d_call	clone_size	cdr3_aa	cdr3_nt
TRBV20-1	TRBJ1-1	.	many	CSASYGAATEAFF	TGCAGTGCTTCCTACGGGGCAGCCACTGAAGCTTTCTTT
TRBV15	TRBJ1-4	.	few	CATSRAGAGIRLFF	TGTGCCACCAGCAGAGCCGGAGCAGGGATCAGACTGTTTTTT
TRBV2	TRBJ2-7	.	many	CASSVPYEQYF	TGTGCCAGCAGTGTCCCCTACGAGCAGTACTTC
TRBV27	TRBJ2-7	.	many	CAGRPLADHYEQYF	TGTGCCGGTCGTCCTCTCGCAGATCACTACGAGCAGTACTTC
TRBV7-2	TRBJ2-5	.	many	CASSSQSGGETQYF	TGTGCCAGCAGCTCCCAGAGTGGTGGAGAGACCCAGTACTTC
TRBV18	TRBJ2-1	TRBD2	few	CASSLVRREGLRNEQFF	TGTGCCAGCTCACTGGTTAGGCGGGAGGGCCTTCGCAATGAGCAGTTCTTC
TRBV6-1	TRBJ1-5	TRBD1	many	CASTPTGNEPQHF	TGTGCCAGCACCCCGACAGGGAACGAGCCCCAGCATTTT
TRBV6-2/TRBV6-3	TRBJ2-3	.	many	CASSYTGATDTQYF	TGTGCCAGCAGTTATACCGGGGCAACAGATACGCAGTATTTT
TRBV9	TRBJ1-2	.	once	CASSVVPGTLSGGYTF	TGTGCCAGCAGCGTAGTTCCGGGGACACTTTCCGGTGGCTACACCTTC
TRBV18	TRBJ2-7	TRBD2	.	CASSPEGGPTYEQYF	TGTGCCAGCTCACCAGAGGGAGGGCCAACCTACGAGCAGTACTTC
TRBV5-5	TRBJ1-4	.	.	CASSIGPFTTNEKLFF	TGTGCCAGCAGCATTGGACCGTTTACCACTAATGAAAAACTGTTTTTT
TRBV11-2	TRBJ2-2	TRBD2	many	CASSPRTSGSGELFF	TGTGCCAGCAGCCCCAGGACTAGCGGTTCCGGGGAGCTGTTTTTT
TRBV6-1	TRBJ2-7	.	many	CASTPGRGSYYEQYF	TGTGCCAGCACCCCAGGGAGGGGGTCGTACTACGAGCAGTACTTC
TRBV7-3	TRBJ2-1	.	many	CASSPRPSQAYNEQFF	TGTGCCAGCAGCCCGAGACCCTCCCAGGCCTACAATGAGCAGTTCTTC
TRBV25-1	TRBJ2-5	TRBD2	.	CASSSWTGTSGSRQETQYF	TGTGCCAGCAGTTCATGGACCGGGACTAGCGGGAGTAGGCAAGAGACCCAGTACTTC
TRBV6-2/TRBV6-3	TRBJ2-7	.	few	CASSLTGLRYEQYF	TGTGCCAGCAGTTTAACGGGACTCCGATACGAGCAGTACTTC
TRBV29-1	TRBJ2-1	TRBD2	few	CSVERGTSGRANEQFF	TGCAGCGTTGAAAGGGGGACTAGCGGGAGGGCAAATGAGCAGTTCTTC
TRBV27	TRBJ1-2	.	few	CASSLGSGIGGGYTF	TGTGCCAGCAGTTTAGGGTCAGGGATTGGGGGTGGCTACACCTTC
TRBV28	TRBJ2-3	.	.	CASSFFHTQYF	TGTGCCAGCAGTTTCTTTCATACGCAGTATTTT
TRBV2	TRBJ2-4	TRBD2	many	CASSSSGRLNIQYF	TGTGCCAGCAGTTCTAGCGGGAGGTTAAACATTCAGTACTTC
TRBV20-1	TRBJ1-4	.	.	CSARAMTAGANEKLFF	TGCAGTGCTAGAGCAATGACGGCCGGTGCCAATGAAAAACTGTTTTTT
TRBV12-3/TRBV12-4	TRBJ1-4	.	many	CASSFYGEEKLFF	TGTGCCAGCAGTTTTTACGGTGAGGAAAAACTGTTTTTT
TRBV5-1	TRBJ2-1	TRBD2	few	CASSLDIAGVYNEQFF	TGCGCCAGCAGCTTGGACATAGCGGGAGTGTACAATGAGCAGTTCTTC
TRBV19	TRBJ2-7	.	few	CASSIPGSYYEQYF	TGTGCCAGTAGTATCCCTGGGTCGTACTACGAGCAGTACTTC
TRBV6-1	TRBJ2-4	TRBD2	.	CASSRRLAQQIAKNIQYF	TGTGCCAGCAGCCGCCGACTAGCGCAGCAAATAGCCAAAAACATTCAGTACTTC
TRBV28	TRBJ2-5	TRBD1	many	CASSSPGTGGGGTQYF	TGTGCCAGCAGTTCCCCCGGGACAGGGGGCGGGGGGACCCAGTACTTC
TRBV29-1	TRBJ2-1	TRBD2	few	CSVQQPGLAARGEFF	TGCAGCGTTCAACAGCCGGGACTAGCGGCCCGTGGGGAGTTCTTC
TRBV28	TRBJ2-3	.	many	CASSLWAAGGSDTQYF	TGTGCCAGCAGTTTATGGGCGGCAGGGGGGTCCGATACGCAGTATTTT
TRBV7-2	TRBJ1-6	.	many	CASSWKVSPLHF	TGTGCCAGCAGCTGGAAGGTTTCACCCCTCCACTTT
TRBV12-3/TRBV12-4	TRBJ1-3	TRBD1	few	CASSLRTGKGTIYF	TGTGCCAGCAGTCTGCGGACAGGGAAAGGCACCATATATTTT
TRBV7-2	TRBJ2-1	.	few	CASSYRRYGNEQFF	TGTGCCAGCAGCTACCGACGGTATGGCAATGAGCAGTTCTTC
TRBV5-4	TRBJ2-2	TRBD2	.	CASSLGLAVMNTGELFF	TGTGCCAGCAGCTTGGGGCTAGCGGTTATGAACACCGGAGAGCTGTTTTTT
TRBV6-2/TRBV6-3	TRBJ2-5	TRBD2	.	CASSARLAGGRETQYF	TGTGCCAGCAGCGCTCGACTAGCGGGAGGGCGAGAGACCCAGTACTTC
TRBV12-3/TRBV12-4	TRBJ2-2	TRBD2	many	CASRPAGTTGELFF	TGTGCCAGCAGACCAGCGGGAACCACCGGGGAGCTGTTTTTT
TRBV20-1	TRBJ1-2	.	few	CSAKPTGKRYGYTF	TGCAGTGCTAAGCCCACAGGGAAGAGGTATGGCTACACCTTC
TRBV4-1	TRBJ2-3	TRBD2	.	CASSPPTSGRHTQYF	TGCGCCAGCAGCCCGCCGACTAGCGGGAGACATACGCAGTATTTT
TRBV28	TRBJ1-2	.	many	CASSSSSPFIGGYTF	TGTGCCAGCAGTTCCTCCTCCCCCTTCATTGGCGGCTACACCTTC
TRBV12-3/TRBV12-4	TRBJ2-3	TRBD2	many	CASRTSGTSGRAEDTQYF	TGTGCCAGCAGAACATCCGGGACTAGCGGGAGGGCCGAAGATACGCAGTATTTT
TRBV20-1	TRBJ2-1	.	few	CSAIQVGHNEQFF	TGCAGTGCTATCCAGGTCGGTCACAATGAGCAGTTCTTC
TRBV27	TRBJ2-1	TRBD1	.	CASSLNGDRVDNEQFF	TGTGCCAGCAGTTTAAACGGGGACAGGGTAGACAATGAGCAGTTCTTC
TRBV29-1	TRBJ2-7	.	many	CSVEDLHEQYF	TGCAGCGTTGAAGATCTCCACGAGCAGTACTTC
TRBV30	TRBJ2-1	.	many	CAWSVRNYNEQFF	TGTGCCTGGAGTGTACGTAACTACAATGAGCAGTTCTTC
TRBV5-8	TRBJ2-4	TRBD2	few	CASSFGEGLNIQYF	TGTGCCAGCAGCTTCGGGGAGGGGTTAAACATTCAGTACTTC
TRBV19	TRBJ1-2	.	.	CASSLPTGSGGGYTF	TGTGCCAGTAGTCTACCTACAGGGTCCGGGGGCGGCTACACCTTC
TRBV12-3/TRBV12-4	TRBJ1-1	.	many	CASSATGRKNTEAFF	TGTGCCAGCAGTGCTACAGGGCGGAAGAACACTGAAGCTTTCTTT
TRBV5-1	TRBJ2-1	.	many	CASSLVGNSYNEQFF	TGCGCCAGCAGCTTGGTCGGGAACTCCTACAATGAGCAGTTCTTC
TRBV20-1	TRBJ2-7	.	many	CSYKDPSSYEQYF	TGCAGTTACAAGGACCCGAGCTCCTACGAGCAGTACTTC
TRBV12-3/TRBV12-4	TRBJ1-1	.	many	CASRPARRSNTEAFF	TGTGCCAGCAGACCAGCCCGGCGGAGTAACACTGAAGCTTTCTTT
TRBV6-5	TRBJ1-4	.	many	CASSYAEGRKLFF	TGTGCCAGCAGTTACGCGGAAGGGCGAAAACTGTTTTTT
TRBV6-1	TRBJ1-2	.	few	CASSKLTGVYTF	TGTGCCAGCAGTAAACTCACGGGGGTCTACACCTTC
TRBV12-3/TRBV12-4	TRBJ2-1	TRBD2	many	CASSPQTSGRAKGNEQFF	TGTGCCAGCAGTCCGCAGACTAGCGGGAGAGCTAAGGGGAATGAGCAGTTCTTC
TRBV6-1	TRBJ1-2	.	few	CASSPAGGRNYGYTF	TGTGCCAGCAGCCCAGCCGGCGGGCGGAACTATGGCTACACCTTC
TRBV29-1	TRBJ2-5	.	.	CSVGGRMQETQYF	TGCAGCGTTGGGGGGAGAATGCAAGAGACCCAGTACTTC
TRBV18	TRBJ2-1	TRBD2	.	CASSPIAGEGNEQFF	TGTGCCAGCTCACCCATAGCGGGGGAAGGAAATGAGCAGTTCTTC
TRBV7-9	TRBJ2-7	.	many	CASSFKGLGDYEQYF	TGTGCCAGCAGCTTTAAGGGGCTTGGGGACTACGAGCAGTACTTC
TRBV20-1	TRBJ2-3	TRBD2	.	CSAPRIAGSTDTQYF	TGCAGTGCTCCCCGGATAGCGGGGAGCACAGATACGCAGTATTTT
TRBV6-5	TRBJ2-2	.	.	CASSLTAMNTGELFF	TGTGCCAGCAGTTTGACCGCTATGAACACCGGGGAGCTGTTTTTT
TRBV20-1	TRBJ2-5	.	.	CSARPAGQGIWETQYF	TGCAGTGCTAGGCCCGCCGGGCAGGGAATTTGGGAGACCCAGTACTTC